The clone carrying this TCR beta chain is labeled medium-sized. Its antigen is not known. This entry is derived from a study of T cell responses to AZD1222 COVID-19 vaccine. General study results and limits: Among spike-specific TCRs, nearly half reportedly target unmutated variant regions. It was only after the peak T cell response that any repertoires were sampled. Two doses of AZD1222 preceded a rise in Spike-specific TCR breadth and depth.

The method was immunoSEQ multiplex PCR; TCRdb's version includes in-frame clones alone and lacks a portion of them. The table lists about 110,000 clones, roughly nine tenths of them singletons, with less than 2.5% in the top ten. The V end lost 3 bases, the J end lost 4 bases, and 12 bases lay between the germline ends. The CDR3 sequence is 14 residues long. Looked up from germline, CDR1 is ENHRY and CDR2 is SYGVKD. This TCR derives from an adult who received the AZD1222 COVID-19 vaccine. The chain couples TRBV10-3 to TRBJ1-1; the D gene is possibly TRBD1 (5 bases). The sequences come from peripheral blood, collected 28 days after the second AZD1222 dose. CDR3 nucleotides: TGTGCCATCAGTGACCCTCCTGGGGGCACTGAAGCTTTCTTT. It translates to CAISDPPGGTEAFF.